This passage covers 22 T cell receptor beta chains from one sample sequenced in a study of T cell changes during pregnancy in multiple sclerosis. Assay used: immunoSEQ multiplex PCR; TCRdb lists only in-frame clones, some missing. Here the sample spans 39,000 or so clones, nearly 95% being singletons. The specimen was CD4+ T cells from peripheral blood mononuclear cells, collected after pregnancy. The source is a female donor in good health, enrolled as a control in a pregnancy study.

The chain has TRBV6-1 and TRBJ1-6; D is undetermined. Per germline, CDR1 MNHNS and CDR2 SASEGT. The CDR3 has 14 residues. Between the trimmed V and J ends, which lost 7 bases and 6 bases, there was a span of 13 bases. For the CDR3, the DNA is TGTGCCAGCACCTTAGAGTTGTCTAATTCACCCCTCCACTTT. Translating gives CASTLELSNSPLHF.

V is TRBV11-3 and J is TRBJ2-1; maybe TRBD1 (5 bases). The CDR3 contains 14 residues. Trimming left V 5 bases short and J 9 bases short, with 17 bases between. The V gene's germline CDR1 is SGHNT and CDR2 YENEEA. CDR3 sequence reads: CASSTLSQVGEQFF. CDR3 sequence (DNA): TGTGCCAGCAGCACACTGTCACAGGTAGGTGAGCAGTTCTTC. Full variable domain (rest looked up from reference TRBV11-3 and TRBJ2-1): EAGVVQSPRYKIIEKKQPVAFWCNPISGHNTLYWYLQNLGQGPELLIRYENEEAVDDSQLPKDRFSAERLKGVDSTLKIQPAELGDSAVYLCASSTLSQVGEQFFGPGTRLTVL.

In DNA, the CDR3 is TGTGCCACCAGCAGAGATCGGCTAGCGGGAGGTCCCTCCTACGAGCAGTACTTC. This translates into CATSRDRLAGGPSYEQYF. The rearrangement uses TRBV15 and TRBJ2-7, with 11 nucleotides matching TRBD2. CDR3 length: 18 amino acids. The germline gives CDR1 LNHNV, CDR2 YYDKDF (reference sequence). The trim removed 0 bases at V and 0 bases at J, leaving 7 bases unmatched.

The chain carries TRBV6-1 and TRBJ1-1; no clear D. This CDR3 region has 11 residues. From germline, CDR1 is MNHNS and CDR2 SASEGT. With 3 bases removed from V and 7 bases from J, the gap between germline ends came to 6 bases. The CDR3 sequence is CASSDPIEAFF. The CDR3 DNA is TGTGCCAGCAGTGACCCCATTGAAGCTTTCTTT.

The rearrangement links TRBV5-5 to TRBJ1-1; 7 nucleotides line up with TRBD1. Losses at the gene ends were 5 bases for V and 3 bases for J; bases not matched to a gene: 16. The CDR3 totals 17 residues. Germline CDR1 reads SGHKS; CDR2 reads YYEKEE (reference sequence). This CDR3 reads CASSHSVTGIGHTEAFF. CDR3 sequence (DNA): TGTGCCAGCAGTCATTCCGTGACAGGGATTGGGCACACTGAAGCTTTCTTT.

The chain recombines TRBV7-9 with TRBJ2-2, with 11 bases matching TRBD2. The CDR3 covers 18 residues. The germline CDR1 and CDR2 sequences are SEHNR and FQNEAQ (reference sequence). Unmatched junction bases numbered 4, after V lost 0 bases and J lost 1 base. The CDR3 sequence: CASSLAVLAGENTGELFF. In DNA form, the CDR3 reads TGTGCCAGCAGCTTAGCCGTACTAGCGGGGGAGAACACCGGGGAGCTGTTTTTT.

The chain uses TRBV4-1 and TRBJ2-2, with D maybe TRBD1 (6 bases). Germline V gene sequence: CDR1 MGHRA, CDR2 YSYEKL. The CDR3 loop spans 15 amino acids. Trimming removed 4 bases from V and 5 bases from J, with 14 bases in between. The CDR3 protein is CASSRGGQSTGELFF. In nucleotides, the CDR3 is TGCGCCAGCAGCCGAGGGGGACAAAGTACCGGGGAGCTGTTTTTT.

The rearrangement joins TRBV4-3 to TRBJ1-5; maybe TRBD1 (6 bases). The CDR3 runs 13 residues. In germline, CDR1 is LGHNA, CDR2 YSLEER. Deletions cut 4 bases from V and 6 bases from J, with 10 bases between. In DNA form, the CDR3 reads TGCGCCAGCAGCCCCGCCAGGGGTCAGCCCCAGCATTTT. Translating gives CASSPARGQPQHF.

The chain has TRBV11-2 and TRBJ2-2, with D possibly matching TRBD2 (6 bases). Between the trimmed V and J ends, which lost 5 bases and 6 bases, there was a span of 16 bases. CDR3 size: 15 residues. Germline values: CDR1 SGHAT, CDR2 FQNNGV. As DNA, the CDR3 is TGTGCCAGCAGCGTAGTGGCGTCTAGCGCCGGGGAGCTGTTTTTT. Translating gives CASSVVASSAGELFF.

The genes are TRBV4-1 and TRBJ2-3, with 12 bases identical to TRBD2. V shed 3 bases and J 0 bases; nucleotides not matched to a gene: 10. The CDR3 length is 19 residues. The germline V gene encodes CDR1 MGHRA and CDR2 YSYEKL. Here the CDR3 reads CASSHLRTSGNPSTDTQYF. The CDR3 nucleotides read TGCGCCAGCAGCCATCTTCGGACTAGCGGGAACCCTAGCACAGATACGCAGTATTTT.

This chain links TRBV5-6 with TRBJ2-1; possibly TRBD1 for D (5 bases). With 4 bases removed from V and 9 bases from J, the gap between germline ends came to 17 bases. Germline V lookup: CDR1 SGHDT, CDR2 YYEEEE. CDR3 size: 14 residues. DNA for the CDR3: TGTGCCAGCAGCCCAAACCAGGGATTCGGTGAGCAGTTCTTC. It encodes CASSPNQGFGEQFF.

V is TRBV30 and J is TRBJ1-3; 7 bases align to TRBD1. The CDR3 is made up of 14 amino acids. J gave up 2 bases and V 4 bases, and 5 bases lay outside the gene matches. CDR1 and CDR2 from the germline V gene are GTSNPN and SVGIG (reference sequence). For the CDR3, the DNA is TGTGCCTGGACCAAAAGGGGGCCTGGAAACACCATATATTTT. Protein product: CAWTKRGPGNTIYF.

The V call is TRBV6-4, the J call TRBJ1-1, with a possible D match to TRBD1 (6 bases). The CDR3 runs 15 residues. CDR1 is MRHNA and CDR2 is SNTAGT in the germline V gene. V gave up 6 bases and J gave up 3 bases, with 17 bases separating them. For the CDR3, the DNA is TGTGCCAGCAGGCTCAGGAACGAGGGGGACACTGAAGCTTTCTTT. This codes for CASRLRNEGDTEAFF.

This clone appeared once. This rearrangement joins TRBV11-1 to TRBJ1-1; 10 bases agree with TRBD1. Germline trimming cut 4 bases from V and 5 bases from J; bases unmatched to any gene: 4. CDR1 SGHAT and CDR2 FQDESV come from the germline V gene (reference sequence). CDR3 length equals 14 residues. In DNA form, the CDR3 reads TGTGCCAGCAGCTGGGACAGGGGAAGGACTGAAGCTTTCTTT. Protein product: CASSWDRGRTEAFF.

The chain uses TRBV30 and TRBJ1-3, with 9 positions matching TRBD1. The CDR3 has 14 amino acids. CDR1 GTSNPN and CDR2 SVGIG come from the germline V gene (reference sequence). Germline trimming cut 5 bases from V and 0 bases from J; bases unmatched to any gene: 2. CDR3 nucleotide sequence: TGTGCCTGGGGGACAGGGCGCTCTGGAAACACCATATATTTT. This codes for CAWGTGRSGNTIYF.

As to this clone: The sample has other DNA sequences that encode this CDR3 too. The chain joins TRBV10-3 to TRBJ2-3, with 10 bases matching TRBD2. The CDR3 length is 15 residues. V lost 5 bases to trimming and J lost 1 base; unmatched junction nucleotides: 3. Per the germline V gene, CDR1 is ENHRY and CDR2 is SYGVKD. The CDR3 sequence is CAISPTSGGTDTQYF. The CDR3 region has the DNA TGTGCCATCAGTCCCACTAGCGGGGGCACAGATACGCAGTATTTT.

The chain combines TRBV15 with TRBJ1-1; D unresolved. Germline V CDR1 and CDR2: LNHNV, YYDKDF (reference sequence). Trimming removed 1 base from V and 1 base from J, with 7 bases in between. This CDR3 has 14 residues. The CDR3 sequence: CATSRGTTNTEAFF. CDR3 sequence (DNA): TGTGCCACCAGCAGAGGCACAACGAACACTGAAGCTTTCTTT.

V usage is TRBV18 and J usage is TRBJ1-1, with 7 bases identical to TRBD1. The ends lost 3 bases at V and 1 base at J; junction bases unmatched: 5. Germline values: CDR1 KGHSH, CDR2 LQKENI. This CDR3 region has 15 residues. The CDR3 reads CASSPPTGTNTEAFF. CDR3 DNA: TGTGCCAGCTCACCCCCGACAGGGACGAACACTGAAGCTTTCTTT.

The rearrangement links TRBV5-4 to TRBJ1-1; 9 bases agree with TRBD1. The V gene's germline CDR1 is SGHNT and CDR2 YYREEE (reference sequence). The V segment lost 4 bases and the J segment 5 bases; nucleotides outside the gene matches: 6. CDR3 size: 14 residues. CDR3 DNA sequence: TGTGCCAGCAGCCCGGGACAGGGCCGGACTGAAGCTTTCTTT. Its translation: CASSPGQGRTEAFF.

This chain links TRBV9 with TRBJ1-2; no firm D call. This CDR3 contains 13 residues. Germline V gives CDR1 SGDLS, CDR2 YYNGEE. V gave up 0 bases and J gave up 9 bases, with 12 bases separating them. The CDR3 DNA follows: TGTGCCAGCAGCGTAGAAAGTCGAGTCCGCTACACCTTC. Amino acid sequence: CASSVESRVRYTF.

The V and J genes are TRBV30 and TRBJ1-1, with 8 bases aligning to TRBD1. This CDR3 has 15 amino acids. Germline CDR1 reads GTSNPN; CDR2 reads SVGIG (reference sequence). Trimming at V came to 0 bases and at J to 4 bases, leaving 7 bases not matched to a gene. The CDR3 spells CAWSVRDRWGTEAFF. The CDR3 coding sequence is TGTGCCTGGAGTGTACGGGACAGGTGGGGCACTGAAGCTTTCTTT.

This clone is labeled medium-sized. The chain couples TRBV11-2 to TRBJ2-2; TRBD1 matches 9 bases. V shed 5 bases, J shed 2 bases, and the junction held 6 bases outside the gene matches. This CDR3 spans 16 amino acids. Germline loops: CDR1 SGHAT, CDR2 FQNNGV. CDR3 region: CASSRRTGDNTGELFF. Here the CDR3 DNA reads TGTGCCAGCAGCCGTAGGACAGGGGATAACACCGGGGAGCTGTTTTTT.